The 12 T cell receptor beta chains below were found in one sample sequenced in a study of T cells in Graves' hyperthyroidism and ophthalmopathy (dated by TCRdb to the late 2010s). The library came from multiplex PCR. The instrument given in TCRdb is Illumina HiSeq 2000. Amplification of TCR beta CDR3 regions was carried out from RNA transcripts. The first round of RT-PCR for the TCR CDR3 was performed with the HTBI primer set and the Qiagen OneStep RT-PCR kit. Using fastp at Q25 and MiXCR, TCRdb reprocessed the public reads and kept productive beta chains. One record per CDR3 amino acid sequence lists the most common genes and DNA. Here the sample has 300,000 to 450,000 distinct CDR3 sequences; approximately 15% occur a single time. Jointly, the top ten make up roughly 11% of the sample. Sequencing input: blood. All receptors come from a woman aged 60-75 years with Graves' hyperthyroidism.

This clonotype was detected only a few times. The chain is built from TRBV6-1 and TRBJ2-3; D is possibly TRBD1 (6 bases). V gave up 6 bases and J gave up 0 bases, with 10 bases separating them. CDR3 size: 14 residues. CDR1 is MNHNS and CDR2 is SASEGT in the germline V gene. The CDR3 DNA reads as TGTGCCAGCAGACAGGGCGAGAGCACAGATACGCAGTATTTT. Protein: CASRQGESTDTQYF.

This clonotype was detected ten times or more. The J gene is TRBJ2-5, the V gene TRBV29-1, with 10 nucleotides matching TRBD2. Germline trimming cut 2 bases from V and 4 bases from J; bases unmatched to any gene: 7. The CDR3 has 15 amino acids. Germline CDR1 is SQVTM and CDR2 is ANQGSEA. For the CDR3, the DNA is TGCAGCGTTGAAAGCGGGAGGGCCCGTAGAGAGACCCAGTACTTC. Residues: CSVESGRARRETQYF.

In the case of this clonotype: A read error is possible here, since a much larger clone lies one base away. The chain couples TRBV28 to TRBJ2-2; weak D call: TRBD1 (6 bases). CDR3 size: 15 residues. The ends were cut back, 2 bases at V and 5 bases at J, with 12 bases in the middle. The germline CDR1 and CDR2 sequences are MDHEN and SYDVKM. The CDR3 here is CASSLTGLRTGELFF. CDR3 bases: TGTGCCAGCAGTTTAACAGGGTTGCGGACCGGGGAGCTGTTTTTT.

This clonotype showed up just a few times. This rearrangement joins TRBV19 to TRBJ1-5, with 7 positions matching TRBD1. Germline values: CDR1 LNHDA, CDR2 SQIVND (reference sequence). The CDR3 covers 16 residues. J was trimmed by 2 bases and V by 2 bases; bases with no gene match: 6. In DNA form, the CDR3 reads TGTGCCAGTAGTATATGGCAGGGGGGTGGCAATCAGCCCCAGCATTTT. Translating it yields CASSIWQGGGNQPQHF.

The table lists this clonotype with many counts. This sequence joins TRBV12-3 or TRBV12-4 and TRBJ2-7; 11 nucleotides align to TRBD1. The CDR3 is 15 residues long. Trimming cost V 3 bases and J 5 bases; bases outside gene matches: 6. CDR3 protein: CASSFPGQGVNEQYF. CDR3 nucleotides: TGTGCCAGCAGTTTTCCGGGACAGGGGGTTAACGAGCAGTACTTC.

This clonotype occurred many times. The gene calls are TRBV20-1 and TRBJ2-3, with 11 bases that match TRBD2. This CDR3 spans 16 amino acids. Germline CDR1 DFQATT, CDR2 SNEGSKA (reference sequence). The ends lost 5 bases at V and 2 bases at J; junction bases unmatched: 9. The CDR3 here is CSAAPGTSGPTDTQYF. CDR3 DNA: TGCAGTGCTGCGCCCGGGACTAGCGGCCCCACAGATACGCAGTATTTT.

This clonotype was counted at least ten times. This chain connects TRBV11-2 to TRBJ2-1, with unresolved D. The CDR3 runs to 13 residues. Between the trimmed V and J ends, which lost 5 bases and 1 base, there was a span of 6 bases. Germline V gene lookup returns CDR1 SGHAT and CDR2 FQNNGV. The CDR3 DNA reads TGTGCCAGCAGCCCGGATTCCTACAATGAGCAGTTCTTC. Encoded protein: CASSPDSYNEQFF.

This clonotype was seen ten or more times. The gene calls are TRBV12-3 or TRBV12-4 and TRBJ2-7; D is perhaps TRBD2 (6 bases). The CDR3 totals 13 residues. Trimming stripped 4 bases from V and 6 bases from J, with 13 bases between. In DNA form, the CDR3 reads TGTGCCAGCAGTTACGGCGGGGTCCCCGAGCAGTACTTC. Translated, it gives CASSYGGVPEQYF.

This sequence joins TRBV4-1 and TRBJ1-5, with D tentatively TRBD1 (5 bases). Germline lookup yields CDR1 MGHRA and CDR2 YSYEKL. The CDR3 extends over 15 amino acids. The V gene lost 1 base and the J gene lost 9 bases, with 16 bases spanning the gap. The CDR3 DNA is TGCGCCAGCAGCCAAGCCGTCTGGACGAGGGGGCCCCAGCATTTT. Amino acid sequence: CASSQAVWTRGPQHF.

This clonotype was found many times. The chain carries TRBV12-5 and TRBJ2-2; D gene unclear. Germline V lookup: CDR1 LGHNT, CDR2 FRNRAP. The germline V and J ends were trimmed by 0 bases and 5 bases, with 13 bases remaining between them. The CDR3 extends over 16 amino acids. CDR3 loop: CASGLVVMPGTGELFF. In DNA form, the CDR3 reads TGTGCTAGTGGTTTGGTAGTCATGCCGGGTACCGGGGAGCTGTTTTTT.

This clonotype was counted ten times or more. CDR3 bases: TGCGCCAGCAGGGGACAGGGGGCTGTCTCCTACAATGAGCAGTTCTTC. Encoded protein: CASRGQGAVSYNEQFF. The chain recombines TRBV5-1 with TRBJ2-1; 12 nucleotides match TRBD1. This CDR3 comprises 16 residues. Germline lookup yields CDR1 SGHRS and CDR2 YFSETQ. The V and J ends lost 5 bases and 0 bases, in that order; junction bases with no gene match: 3.

This clonotype has only a few counts. At one end the junction does not follow the germline gene, possibly because of a read error. The chain links TRBV7-7 to TRBJ2-2; no definite D call. CDR1 SSHAT and CDR2 FNYEAQ come from the germline V gene (reference sequence). The CDR3 is made up of 14 amino acids. Here the CDR3 reads CASSQSGGTGELFF. CDR3 coding DNA: TGTGCTAGCAGCCAAAGTGGCGGAACCGGGGAGCTGTTTTTT.